These T cell receptor beta chains were read from a single sample in a study of T and B cells in COVID-19 patients. MiXCR was run by TCRdb on the multiplex PCR reads, yielding one entry per CDR3 protein. This repertoire shows about 5,100 distinct CDR3 sequences, 21% found once; its top ten account for about 3%. The specimen was blood. These receptors were collected from a human donor with active COVID-19. Each CDR3 is given with its conserved first and last residue. A D gene is named only where the DNA matches it firmly.

j_call	v_call	d_call	cdr3_length	cdr3_aa
TRBJ2-7	TRBV6-5	-	12	CASSLNWEEQYF
TRBJ2-7	TRBV11-2	-	11	CAQTLGWEQYF
TRBJ2-1	TRBV7-3	-	15	CASSLLRAVGNEQFF
TRBJ2-1	TRBV5-1	TRBD2	17	CASSLSGSLAGYMGQFF
TRBJ2-7	TRBV11-2	-	14	CASSPLTRIHEQYF
TRBJ2-5	TRBV29-1	-	13	CSVASMAEETQYF
TRBJ1-5	TRBV5-4	-	15	CASSLDGTGNQPQHF
TRBJ1-1	TRBV18	-	13	CASSQGRDTEAFF
TRBJ1-1	TRBV30	-	11	CAESRGLEAFF
TRBJ2-1	TRBV10-3	TRBD2	19	CAISPPRLAGGLTYNEQFF
TRBJ1-1	TRBV4-2	TRBD1	15	CASSPLLTGDTEAFF
TRBJ2-2	TRBV5-1	-	11	CASSLLGELFF
TRBJ1-1	TRBV24-1	-	16	CATSQAGEGDGAEAFF
TRBJ2-1	TRBV12-3/TRBV12-4	-	14	CASSLAGVYNEQFF
TRBJ2-1	TRBV6-1	-	18	CASRDRVVRAGVMNEQFF
TRBJ2-1	TRBV12-3/TRBV12-4	-	12	CASSLARSEQFF
TRBJ1-3	TRBV20-1	TRBD1	14	CSAKYRGPGNTIYF
TRBJ2-7	TRBV11-1	-	14	CASSLGGPLYEQYF
TRBJ2-3	TRBV5-1	TRBD1	16	CASSPTGQGAHHTQYF
TRBJ2-1	TRBV29-1	-	12	CSDMISYNEQFF
TRBJ2-1	TRBV6-5	-	16	CASSDPYLSRGNEQFF